Below are 21 T cell receptor beta chains sequenced from a single sample in a study of technical replicates of blood from several donors. Profiled with immunoSEQ multiplex PCR; TCRdb holds only in-frame clones, not every one. The table records about 88,000 clones, 85% to 95% of them present only once. Input material: T cells isolated from PBMCs. All receptors come from a human donor in good health.

The V call is TRBV27, the J call TRBJ2-7; 10 bases align to TRBD2. The ends lost 0 bases at V and 7 bases at J; junction bases unmatched: 6. Looked up from germline, CDR1 is MNHEY and CDR2 is SMNVEV (reference sequence). This CDR3 contains 15 residues. The CDR3 spells CASSLSRAGGREQYF. CDR3 nucleotide sequence: TGTGCCAGCAGTTTATCGCGAGCGGGGGGGCGGGAGCAGTACTTC.

The genes are TRBV30 and TRBJ2-1, with a weak D call TRBD2 (5 bases). Per germline, CDR1 GTSNPN and CDR2 SVGIG (reference sequence). The CDR3 runs 11 residues. The V and J ends lost 2 bases and 9 bases respectively, with 8 bases between them. CDR3 DNA sequence: TGTGCCTGGAGTCTTCGGGGTGAGCAGTTCTTC. Translated, it gives CAWSLRGEQFF.

CDR3 sequence: CASMGGLSGWYF. In DNA, the CDR3 is TGTGCCAGCATGGGCGGGCTTTCAGGATGGTATTTT. This rearrangement joins TRBV6-5 to TRBJ2-3; a weak D match, TRBD2 (5 bases). Looked up from germline, CDR1 is MNHEY and CDR2 is SVGAGI. The CDR3 has 12 amino acids. V shed 7 bases and J shed 14 bases, with 19 bases lying between them.

The rearrangement uses TRBV28 and TRBJ2-3, with 8 bases matching TRBD2. The ends lost 5 bases at V and 3 bases at J; junction bases unmatched: 13. The CDR3 runs to 17 residues. Germline CDR1 is MDHEN and CDR2 is SYDVKM. CDR3 sequence: CASSRLVLAGLTDTQYF. The CDR3 bases are TGTGCCAGCAGTCGATTAGTCTTAGCGGGGCTTACAGATACGCAGTATTTT. Variable domain in full (rest from reference TRBV28 and TRBJ2-3): DVKVTQSSRYLVKRTGEKVFLECVQDMDHENMFWYRQDPGLGLRLIYFSYDVKMKEKGDIPEGYSVSREKKERFSLILESASTNQTSMYLCASSRLVLAGLTDTQYFGPGTRLTVL.

The CDR3 reads CASSRGQGGRLINYGYTF. As DNA, the CDR3 is TGTGCCAGCAGCCGGGGACAGGGGGGGCGCTTAATTAACTATGGCTACACCTTC. V is TRBV5-4 and J is TRBJ1-2; 11 bases align to TRBD1. Trimming cost V 4 bases and J 1 base; bases outside gene matches: 12. This CDR3 comprises 18 residues. Germline V gene data show CDR1 as SGHNT and CDR2 as YYREEE (reference sequence).

This clone was seen more than once but under ten times. The CDR3 protein is CASRCLETGQQSTEAFF. The CDR3 DNA reads as TGTGCCAGCAGGTGCCTTGAAACGGGACAGCAGAGCACTGAAGCTTTCTTT. The chain links TRBV11-3 to TRBJ1-1; 7 bases agree with TRBD1. This CDR3 is 17 amino acids long. The germline CDR1 and CDR2 sequences are SGHNT and YENEEA. V lost 6 bases to trimming and J lost 4 bases; unmatched junction nucleotides: 17.

This clone was counted a single time. This sequence joins TRBV4-1 and TRBJ2-5; 13 nucleotides agree with TRBD2. Germline V CDR1 and CDR2: MGHRA, YSYEKL. V gave up 3 bases and J gave up 1 base; unmatched junction bases: 8. The CDR3 runs to 18 residues. CDR3 nucleotide sequence: TGCGCCAGCAGCCATCCTCGGACTAGCGGGGGCTCCCAAGAGACCCAGTACTTC. This gives the protein CASSHPRTSGGSQETQYF.

The V call is TRBV11-3, the J call TRBJ1-4; D gene unclear. This CDR3 is built from 15 residues. Germline-derived CDR1 and CDR2 are SGHNT and YENEEA. Trimming cost V 3 bases and J 3 bases, with 11 bases left between them. CDR3 in amino acids: CASSFSEAANEKLFF. The CDR3 DNA reads TGTGCCAGCAGCTTCTCGGAGGCGGCTAATGAAAAACTGTTTTTT.

On this clone: Germline and junction disagree at one end, which may indicate a read error. This chain links TRBV2 with TRBJ1-2, with D possibly being TRBD1 (5 bases). This CDR3 comprises 11 residues. Germline lookup yields CDR1 SNHLY and CDR2 FYNNEI. CDR3 loop: CASNEPGSGAF. DNA of the CDR3: TGTGCCAGCAATGAACCTGGGTCGGGGGCCTTC.

This rearrangement joins TRBV5-1 to TRBJ1-2, with TRBD1 identical over 7 bases. V gave up 4 bases and J gave up 4 bases; unmatched junction bases: 10. The CDR3 sequence is 15 residues long. CDR1 is SGHRS, CDR2 YFSETQ, per germline. The CDR3 spells CASSVDRASTYGYTF. DNA for the CDR3: TGCGCCAGCAGCGTAGACAGGGCGTCAACCTATGGCTACACCTTC.

This sequence joins TRBV7-9 and TRBJ1-1, with D possibly TRBD1 on 5 matching bases. V gave up 5 bases and J gave up 8 bases, with 21 bases separating them. Germline-derived CDR1 and CDR2 are SEHNR and FQNEAQ (reference sequence). The CDR3 extends over 15 amino acids. Here the CDR3 DNA reads TGTGCCAGCAGCCTTCGGACACACCAGGTTGCGGAAGCTTTCTTT. Encoded protein: CASSLRTHQVAEAFF.

This clone was observed once. Here the CDR3 reads CSVELLAGAYTQYF. Here the CDR3 DNA reads TGCAGCGTTGAATTGCTAGCGGGAGCCTATACGCAGTATTTT. The chain recombines TRBV29-1 with TRBJ2-3, with 10 bases fitting TRBD2. Unmatched junction bases numbered 6, after V lost 2 bases and J lost 7 bases. CDR3 length: 14 amino acids. Germline CDR1 and CDR2: SQVTM and ANQGSEA.

V usage is TRBV29-1 and J usage is TRBJ2-5; no firm D call. Trimming left V 3 bases short and J 1 base short, with 6 bases between. There are 12 residues in the CDR3. Germline assignment: CDR1 SQVTM and CDR2 ANQGSEA. CDR3: CSVEGLQETQYF. The CDR3, as DNA: TGCAGCGTTGAGGGCCTCCAAGAGACCCAGTACTTC.

V is TRBV28 and J is TRBJ2-1; TRBD2 aligns across 11 bases. The V gene end was trimmed by 3 bases and the J gene end by 5 bases; junction bases not matched to a gene: 6. The germline V gene has CDR1 MDHEN and CDR2 SYDVKM. The CDR3 is made up of 16 amino acids. The CDR3 region has the DNA TGTGCCAGCAGTTTTGTTTCGGGACTAGCGGACAATGAGCAGTTCTTC. This gives the protein CASSFVSGLADNEQFF.

This sequence joins TRBV7-3 and TRBJ2-5; the match to TRBD1 covers 7 bases. CDR1 SGHTA and CDR2 FQGTGA come from the germline V gene. J was trimmed by 5 bases and V by 4 bases; bases with no gene match: 4. The CDR3 has 13 residues. Here the CDR3 DNA reads TGTGCCAGCAGCTCGGGACAGTGGGAGACCCAGTACTTC. Translated, it gives CASSSGQWETQYF. The variable domain in full, completed from reference TRBV7-3 and TRBJ2-5, reads GAGVSQTPSNKVTEKGKYVELRCDPISGHTALYWYRQSLGQGPEFLIYFQGTGAADDSGLPNDRFFAVRPEGSVSTLKIQRTERGDSAVYLCASSSGQWETQYFGPGTRLLVL.

V gene TRBV5-1 combines with J gene TRBJ2-3, with 14 positions matching TRBD2. The V gene end was trimmed by 4 bases and the J gene end by 1 base; junction bases not matched to a gene: 2. CDR1 and CDR2 (germline): SGHRS, YFSETQ. This CDR3 has 16 amino acids. In nucleotides, the CDR3 is TGCGCCAGCAGCAGGGGACTAGCGGGGGGCACAGATACGCAGTATTTT. Protein product: CASSRGLAGGTDTQYF.

The chain recombines TRBV5-1 with TRBJ2-5; D might be TRBD2 (5 bases). Per germline, CDR1 SGHRS and CDR2 YFSETQ. Trimming shortened V by 2 bases and J by 5 bases, and 13 bases separated the two germline ends. The CDR3 length is 14 residues. This chain's CDR3 is CASSFGVERETQYF. CDR3 sequence (DNA): TGCGCCAGCAGCTTCGGGGTCGAGCGGGAGACCCAGTACTTC. Variable domain in full (rest from reference TRBV5-1 and TRBJ2-5): KAGVTQTPRYLIKTRGQQVTLSCSPISGHRSVSWYQQTPGQGLQFLFEYFSETQRNKGNFPGRFSGRQFSNSRSEMNVSTLELGDSALYLCASSFGVERETQYFGPGTRLLVL.

CDR3 nucleotides: TGTGCCAGCAGTTACTCATGGACTAGCTTTAGCGAGACCCAGTACTTC. This encodes CASSYSWTSFSETQYF. The genes are TRBV6-5 and TRBJ2-5; 8 nucleotides align to TRBD2. After removal of 0 bases from V and 5 bases from J, the junction contained 8 bases not matched to a gene. The length of the CDR3 is 16 residues. The germline V gene has CDR1 MNHEY and CDR2 SVGAGI.

The count of this clone is one. J is TRBJ1-4 and V is TRBV5-6; 8 nucleotides match TRBD1. The CDR3 is made up of 15 amino acids. J gave up 5 bases and V 0 bases, and 3 bases lay outside the gene matches. CDR1 is SGHDT and CDR2 is YYEEEE in the germline V gene. The CDR3: CASSLVDRDNEKLFF. CDR3 DNA sequence: TGTGCCAGCAGCTTGGTGGACAGGGACAATGAAAAACTGTTTTTT.

The chain is built from TRBV6-5 and TRBJ1-5, with 12 bases lining up with TRBD1. Germline V lookup: CDR1 MNHEY, CDR2 SVGAGI. The CDR3 has 15 residues. J gave up 4 bases and V 7 bases, and 5 bases lay outside the gene matches. The DNA of the CDR3 is TGTGCCAGCAAGGGACAGGGGGCGGGAAATCAGCCCCAGCATTTT. This codes for CASKGQGAGNQPQHF.

The V call is TRBV10-3, the J call TRBJ2-3, with 8 bases matching TRBD1. The CDR3 covers 15 residues. The germline gives CDR1 ENHRY, CDR2 SYGVKD. Unmatched junction bases numbered 8, after V lost 7 bases and J lost 2 bases. This CDR3 is CAIKSTGEDTDTQYF. The CDR3 DNA reads TGTGCCATCAAGTCGACAGGGGAAGACACAGATACGCAGTATTTT.